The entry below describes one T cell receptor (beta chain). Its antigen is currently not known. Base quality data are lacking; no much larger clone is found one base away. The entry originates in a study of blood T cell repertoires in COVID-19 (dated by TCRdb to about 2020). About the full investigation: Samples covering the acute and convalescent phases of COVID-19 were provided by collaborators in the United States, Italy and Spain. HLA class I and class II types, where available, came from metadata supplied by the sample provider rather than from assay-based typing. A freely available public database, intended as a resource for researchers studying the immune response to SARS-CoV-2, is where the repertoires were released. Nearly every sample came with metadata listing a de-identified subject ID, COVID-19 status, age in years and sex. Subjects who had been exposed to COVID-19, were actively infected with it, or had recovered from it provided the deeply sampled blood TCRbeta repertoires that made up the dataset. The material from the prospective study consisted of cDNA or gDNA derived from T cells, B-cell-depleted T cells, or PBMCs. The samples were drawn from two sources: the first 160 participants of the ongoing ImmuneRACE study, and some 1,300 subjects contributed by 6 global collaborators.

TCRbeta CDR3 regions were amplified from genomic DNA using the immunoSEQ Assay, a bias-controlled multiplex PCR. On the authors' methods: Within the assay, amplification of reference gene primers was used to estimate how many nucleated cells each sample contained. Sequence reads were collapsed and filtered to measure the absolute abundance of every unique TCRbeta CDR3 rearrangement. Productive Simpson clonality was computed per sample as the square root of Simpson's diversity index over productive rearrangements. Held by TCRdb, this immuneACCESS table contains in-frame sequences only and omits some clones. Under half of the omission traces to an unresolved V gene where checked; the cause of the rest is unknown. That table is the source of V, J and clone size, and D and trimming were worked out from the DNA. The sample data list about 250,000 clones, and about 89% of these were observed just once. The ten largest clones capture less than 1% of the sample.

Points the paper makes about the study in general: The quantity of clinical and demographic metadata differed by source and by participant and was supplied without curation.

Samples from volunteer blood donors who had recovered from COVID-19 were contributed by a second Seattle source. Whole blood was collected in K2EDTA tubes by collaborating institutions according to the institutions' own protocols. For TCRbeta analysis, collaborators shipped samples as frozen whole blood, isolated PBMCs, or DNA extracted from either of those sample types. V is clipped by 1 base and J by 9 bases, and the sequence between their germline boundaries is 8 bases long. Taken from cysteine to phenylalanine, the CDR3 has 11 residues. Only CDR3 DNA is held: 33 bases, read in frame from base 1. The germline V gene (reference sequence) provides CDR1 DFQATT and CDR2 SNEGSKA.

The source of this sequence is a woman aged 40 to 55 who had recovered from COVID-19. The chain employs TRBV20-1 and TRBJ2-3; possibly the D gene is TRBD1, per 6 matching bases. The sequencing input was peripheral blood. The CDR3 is CSARVGQTQYF. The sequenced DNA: TGCAGTGCTAGAGTCGGACAGACGCAGTATTTT.